The clone carrying this T cell receptor (beta chain) has just a few counts. TCRdb's copy holds only in-frame clones and misses some; the assay was immunoSEQ multiplex PCR. The sample holds 2 million to 3 million clones; under 95% are singletons and the top ten take approximately 0.35%. V gave up 6 bases and J gave up 8 bases, with 10 bases separating them. CDR3 size: 11 residues. CDR1 and CDR2 (germline): GTSNPN, SVGIG (reference sequence). This sample stems from a study of shared clonotypes between healthy human individuals. The chain combines TRBV30 with TRBJ1-4; no definite D call. The sequencing input was naive CD4+ T cells from PBMCs. Regarding subset: CD45RA+ positively selected. The origin of this receptor is a man aged 18 to 30 in good health. Some clones in this sample may be carry-over from other donors' samples. DNA of the CDR3: TGTGCCTGCAGCGGCGGGGAAAAACTGTTTTTT. It specifies CACSGGEKLFF.